This T cell receptor (beta chain) was observed in a study of long-term antiretroviral therapy in people with HIV. Turning to the study itself: Samples collected earliest predate the 2015 immediate-ART recommendation by about a decade.

The libraries were made with immunoSEQ v3.0 at survey level. Method: immunoSEQ multiplex PCR; TCRdb's copy keeps in-frame clones and lacks some. The sample holds some 25,000 clones, more than 65% seen once. Inclusion required at least two post-ART and at least one pre-ART PBMC samples. Notes on this clone: Its antigen is as yet unknown.

Study outcomes and limitations: Transplant donor controls retained higher diversity, though diversity increased after ART. Within the repertoire, clones expanded before ART were dominant at all time points.

There are 15 residues in the CDR3. V lost 5 bases, J lost 4 bases, and 7 bases stayed unmatched. Germline loops: CDR1 KGHSH, CDR2 LQKENI. This rearrangement joins TRBV18 to TRBJ1-2, with 10 bases identical to TRBD1. The material was unsorted PBMCs, obtained 3 years after starting antiretroviral therapy. This TCR was recovered from a man aged 45-65 years with HIV. CDR3 sequence reads: CASSTDRGRAYGYTF. DNA of the CDR3: TGTGCCAGCTCAACAGACAGGGGGCGCGCCTATGGCTACACCTTC.